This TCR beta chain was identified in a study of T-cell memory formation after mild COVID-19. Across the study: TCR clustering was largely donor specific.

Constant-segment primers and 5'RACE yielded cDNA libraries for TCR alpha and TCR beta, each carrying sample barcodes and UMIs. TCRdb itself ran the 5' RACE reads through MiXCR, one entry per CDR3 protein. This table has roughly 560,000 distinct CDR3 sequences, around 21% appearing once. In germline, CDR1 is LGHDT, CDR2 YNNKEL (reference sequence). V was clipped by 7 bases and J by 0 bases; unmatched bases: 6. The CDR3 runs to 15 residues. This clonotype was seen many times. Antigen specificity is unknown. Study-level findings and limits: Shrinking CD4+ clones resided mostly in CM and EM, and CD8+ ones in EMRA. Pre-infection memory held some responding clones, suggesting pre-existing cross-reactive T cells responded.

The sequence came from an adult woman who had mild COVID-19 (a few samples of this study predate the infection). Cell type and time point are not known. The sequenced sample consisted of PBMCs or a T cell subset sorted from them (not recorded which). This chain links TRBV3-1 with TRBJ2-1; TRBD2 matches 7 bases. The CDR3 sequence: CASTGRGSSYNEQFF. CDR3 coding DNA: TGTGCCAGCACAGGGCGGGGGAGCTCCTACAATGAGCAGTTCTTC.